What follows describes a single TCR beta chain. It lacks a known antigen. Nothing much larger sits one base from this clone, and base qualities are not available. Only healthy Caucasian donors were included. The twin cohort comprised three pairs of female monozygotic twins, all aged roughly 18 to 29 years. Positive isolation kits from Invitrogen were used to isolate CD4+ and CD8+ T cell populations. This specimen comes from a study of identical twins (dated by TCRdb to the mid-2010s). Broadly, across the study: The study deep-sequenced TCR alpha and beta repertoires from monozygotic twins, unrelated adults of various ages and cord blood to test whether fetal clonotypes persist. Replicate twin experiments were performed at different times using different library preparation protocols to rule out contamination. What the work shows at the level of the full study, not this receptor alone: Fewer insertions were carried by abundant cord blood beta clonotypes, a similar but weaker trend appeared in young adult naive repertoires, and no such trend appeared in memory repertoires. Zero-insertion analyses could be partly confounded by invariant T cells such as MAIT and iNKT, though diverse VJ usage argued against such confounding for most clonotypes. Because the same donors could not be followed over many years, the conclusions relied on cross-sectional statistical analysis. Excess twin sharing in beta out-of-frame sequences was weaker because fewer shared sequences lowered the signal-to-noise ratio. In monozygotic twins, out-of-frame TCR alpha sharing was systematically underestimated by recombination models, although the models agreed with sharing between unrelated individuals. Compared with coincidental sharing between unrelated individuals, out-of-frame TCR alpha sequences shared between twins had an excess of sequences with low generation probability.

The library was built by means of 5' RACE. The instrument given in TCRdb is Illumina HiSeq 2000. Template switching added a universal primer binding site, and the final cDNA carried a unique molecular identifier that allowed TCR cDNA molecules to be counted accurately. First-strand cDNA for TCR alpha and beta chains was synthesized from specific primers in the conserved constant-segment region. Each cDNA library was double barcoded, with a SMART-Mk sample barcode plus Illumina barcodes, to control for contamination. TruSeq adapter sequences and Illumina sample barcodes were added in two successive PCR steps. The TCR alpha and beta cDNA libraries were sequenced on the Illumina HiSeq platform using custom primers. In the original analysis: Raw reads were processed with MiGEC to extract unique molecular identifiers, and MiXCR was used to determine CDR3 positions. Recombination models were inferred per individual with the repgenHMM and IGoR tools using an EM algorithm. The analysis of shared clonotypes was done with the tcR package in R, with sharing normalized by the product of cloneset sizes. To study raw recombination without the effects of thymic and clonal selection, out-of-frame nonproductive sequences were analyzed. The raw public data were reprocessed by TCRdb itself: fastp quality trimming at Q25, MiXCR clonotype calling, in-frame beta chains only. Identical CDR3 proteins give one entry, which carries the most common genes and DNA. The V and J calls and clone size come from TCRdb's table, not from the authors' own analysis. Present in this sample are 400,000 to 550,000 distinct CDR3 sequences, more than 20% of which were seen just once. In total, the top ten clones hold about 3% of the sample.

The sample was also reused in another study, on T cells expressing NK-cell markers. Reported in the second study: TCR beta-chain repertoires were profiled in sorted CD3+CD56+NKG2C+, CD3+CD56+NKG2C- and CD3+CD56-NKG2C+ T-cell subsets from about 8 donors. Among the eight sequenced donors, only one was HCMV-seronegative, while the other seven were HCMV-seropositive. To restrict sorting to alphabetaTCR-expressing T cells, an anti-gammadeltaTCR antibody was added in several experiments. In more than five donors, the dominant CD3+CD56+NKG2C+ clonotypes were found to rank among the top 10 CD8+ clonotypes and to make up roughly 1.0-7.0% of CD8+ T cells. Those dominant clonotypes were again the most abundant among CD3+CD56-NKG2C+ cells in a handful of donors, at about 25-65%. Whether the expanded NKG2C-expressing T cell clones were specific for HCMV antigens was left unclear. The study sequenced eight donors, all healthy volunteers chosen at random: three men and five women. HCMV serostatus was determined by detecting HCMV-specific IgG in serum with a commercial ELISA kit. MIGEC was used to demultiplex reads and group the reads by UMI, and MiTCR was used to assemble and quantify clonotypes. To exclude erroneous sequences, any TCR cDNA sequence not supported by at least two reads was discarded. The tcR package was used for downstream repertoire analysis, and clonotypes were matched across fractions by CDR3 nucleotide sequence plus V segment. VDJmatch was used to annotate antigen specificity against VDJdb, with one amino acid substitution in CDR3 permitted.

Sequences were obtained from CD4+ T cells sorted from blood. The clonotype comes from a young woman in good health.

The CDR3 protein is CASSLGLTETQYF. The nucleotide sequence reads as follows: TGCGCCAGCAGCTTGGGCCTTACGGAGACCCAGTACTTC. The rearranged chain carries TRBV5-1 and TRBJ2-5, with the D gene too uncertain to name. The CDR3 measures 13 amino acids from cysteine to phenylalanine. The entry retains the CDR3 DNA only, 39 bases that are in frame from base 1. V is shortened by 0 bases, J by 5 bases, and the region joining them spans 8 bases. Based on the germline V gene, the CDR1 and CDR2 sequences are SGHRS and YFSETQ.